The 5 T cell receptor beta chains below all came from one sample that was sequenced in a study of shared clonotypes between healthy human individuals. Assay: immunoSEQ multiplex PCR; the TCRdb copy retains only in-frame clones and omits some. This sample carries under 600,000 clones, about 98% of them seen once, and the ten largest clones take 0.3% to 0.35%. Only CD45RO-negative cells positively selected for CCR7 counted as naive CD8 cells, so terminally differentiated effector memory CD45RA+ cells were excluded. The sequenced sample was naive CD8+ T cells sorted from blood. The source of these receptors is a young man in good health.

This clone was seen only once. The chain uses TRBV7-2 and TRBJ1-3; D unclear. Germline V CDR1 and CDR2: SGHTA, FQGNSA. This CDR3 region has 16 residues. Deletions cut 2 bases from V and 0 bases from J, with 11 bases between. The CDR3 sequence is CASSLSGISSGNTIYF. CDR3 DNA sequence: TGTGCCAGCAGCTTATCGGGGATTAGCTCTGGAAACACCATATATTTT.

The gene calls are TRBV7-9 and TRBJ2-1, with a weak D call TRBD1 (6 bases). Trimming removed 2 bases from V and 10 bases from J, with 9 bases in between. From germline, CDR1 is SEHNR and CDR2 FQNEAQ (reference sequence). The CDR3 runs to 12 residues. The CDR3 loop reads CASSLSGQEQFF. As DNA, the CDR3 is TGTGCCAGCAGCTTATCGGGACAAGAGCAGTTCTTC.

This clone was picked up one time. J is TRBJ2-7 and V is TRBV7-9; 10 nucleotides agree with TRBD2. Germline loops: CDR1 SEHNR, CDR2 FQNEAQ (reference sequence). V lost 6 bases, J lost 2 bases, and 7 bases stayed unmatched. This CDR3 is built from 15 residues. The CDR3 nucleotides read TGTGCCAGCAGACCTACTAGCGGGAACACCTACGAGCAGTACTTC. Its translation: CASRPTSGNTYEQYF.

In regard to this clone: The junction differs from germline at one of its ends, possibly a read error. The V and J genes are TRBV2 and TRBJ2-7; D possibly corresponds to TRBD2 (6 bases). Germline CDR1 is SNHLY and CDR2 is FYNNEI. The CDR3 has 12 residues. As DNA, the CDR3 is TGTGCCAGCAGGGCGGGGACGACAATAATCGACTTC. This translates into CASRAGTTIIDF.

This rearrangement joins TRBV7-9 to TRBJ2-4; either TRBD1 or TRBD2 may fit D (5 bases each). There are 16 residues in the CDR3. V was trimmed by 3 bases and J by 2 bases, leaving 14 bases between them. CDR1 is SEHNR and CDR2 is FQNEAQ in the germline V gene (reference sequence). The CDR3 loop is CASSLGDGASKNIQYF. CDR3 DNA sequence: TGTGCCAGCAGCTTGGGGGACGGTGCTTCCAAAAACATTCAGTACTTC.